The source of this T cell receptor (beta chain) is a study of spatial heterogeneity in lung cancer. Ten or more counts support this clonotype. TCRdb passed the 5' RACE reads through MiXCR, listing each CDR3 protein once. The sample records 25,000 or so distinct CDR3 sequences, approximately 8.1% being singletons. Noted time point: sample taken at primary tumor resection. Unsorted tumor, nontumor lung tissue or cryopreserved PBMC supplied the whole RNA. CDR3 length: 13 amino acids. The germline CDR1 and CDR2 sequences are DFQATT and SNEGSKA (reference sequence). V lost 3 bases to trimming and J lost 2 bases, with 11 bases between them.

Sequenced material: PBMCs, taken at surgery. The clonotype originates from a female donor with early-stage non-small cell lung cancer. This rearrangement joins TRBV20-1 to TRBJ2-7; TRBD1 might be the D (6 bases). The CDR3 coding sequence is TGCAGTGCTAGCGGGCAGGGGACCTACGAGCAGTACTTC. Translation gives CSASGQGTYEQYF.